One and the same sample provided the 4 T cell receptor beta chains below, sequenced in a study of naive and memory T cell subsets. Whole-study findings and limits: Naive repertoires, especially CD8, held a few larger clonotypes, possibly memory cells re-expressing CD45RA.

These receptors have no identified antigens. An equimolar mix of two oligonucleotides served as the beta constant-region primer for TRBC1 and TRBC2. The ligated cDNA underwent four PCR rounds using SP2 and nested alpha and beta constant-region primers. Each CDR3 protein is one row after TCRdb ran MiXCR on the UMI-ligation and nested PCR reads. This table holds about 150,000 distinct CDR3 sequences, over 20% found once. Material: naive CD4+ T cells from blood. The receptors here all came from a human donor in good health.

V gene TRBV24-1 combines with J gene TRBJ2-3, with 8 bases aligning to TRBD1. CDR3 length equals 14 residues. CDR1 is KGHDR, CDR2 SFDVKD, per germline. Trimming cost V 7 bases and J 4 bases; bases outside gene matches: 6. DNA of the CDR3: TGTGCCACCAGCATCAGGGGGCCCCCAGATACGCAGTATTTT. Amino acid sequence: CATSIRGPPDTQYF.

This clonotype was counted only a few times. This chain uses TRBV7-8 with TRBJ2-6; no definite D call. Trimming removed 9 bases from V and 0 bases from J, with 9 bases in between. The CDR3 spans 14 residues. Germline CDR1 SGHVS, CDR2 FQNEAQ. The CDR3 nucleotides read TGTGCCAGTCTACCCCGCTCTGGGGCCAACGTCCTGACTTTC. It yields the protein CASLPRSGANVLTF.

This clonotype appeared a few times. This chain uses TRBV10-1 with TRBJ1-1, with a weak D call TRBD1 (6 bases). The CDR3 has 15 residues. Trimming left V 3 bases short and J 1 base short, with 12 bases between. The germline gives CDR1 WNHNN, CDR2 SYGVQD (reference sequence). In nucleotides, the CDR3 is TGCGCCAGCAGTGACAAGGGACATCCGAACACTGAAGCTTTCTTT. Its translation is CASSDKGHPNTEAFF.

This clonotype has only a few counts. The rearrangement joins TRBV28 to TRBJ1-2; D not certain. This CDR3 region has 12 residues. Germline V gene sequence: CDR1 MDHEN, CDR2 SYDVKM. With 1 base removed from V and 8 bases from J, the gap between germline ends came to 8 bases. CDR3 in amino acids: CASSLSPLGYTF. The CDR3 DNA reads as TGTGCCAGCAGTTTATCACCCCTAGGCTACACCTTC.